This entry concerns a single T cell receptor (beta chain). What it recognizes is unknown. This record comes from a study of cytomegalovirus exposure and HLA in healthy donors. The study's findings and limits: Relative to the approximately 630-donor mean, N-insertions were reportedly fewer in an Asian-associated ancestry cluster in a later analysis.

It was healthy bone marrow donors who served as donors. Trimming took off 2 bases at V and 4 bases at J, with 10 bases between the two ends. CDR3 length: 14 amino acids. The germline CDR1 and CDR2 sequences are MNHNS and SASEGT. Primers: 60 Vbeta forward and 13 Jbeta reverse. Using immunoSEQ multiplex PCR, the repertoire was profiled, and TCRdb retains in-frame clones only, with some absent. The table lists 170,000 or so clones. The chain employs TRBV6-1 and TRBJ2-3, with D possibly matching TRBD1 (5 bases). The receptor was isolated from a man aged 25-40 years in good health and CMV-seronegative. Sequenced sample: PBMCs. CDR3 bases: TGTGCCAGCAGTGAACAGGGCGGCGCAGATACGCAGTATTTT. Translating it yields CASSEQGGADTQYF.